One sample yielded the 23 T cell receptor beta chains listed below, sequenced in a study of CD8+CD57+ T cells in acquired aplastic anemia. CD8+CD57+ cell expansion, shown by flow cytometry, had occurred in the patients selected for sequencing. The study profiled TCR beta VDJ and CDR3 using genomic DNA as template. MiXCR, applied by TCRdb to the reads, yields one record per CDR3 protein. The table has about 470,000 distinct CDR3 sequences, more than 25% seen once; the top ten hold less than 0.85%. Sequenced: sorted CD4+, CD8+, or CD8+CD57+ T cells (not recorded which) from PBMCs. These receptor sequences come from a human donor with aplastic anemia.

This clonotype has at least ten counts. The J gene is TRBJ1-1, the V gene TRBV25-1; perhaps TRBD1 as D (5 bases). From germline, CDR1 is MGHDK and CDR2 SYGVNS. The CDR3 contains 13 residues. V dropped 5 bases and J dropped 6 bases, with 13 bases sitting between them. CDR3 sequence (DNA): TGTGCCAGCAGTTGGGGGGGAAGGGCTGAAGCTTTCTTT. Translation gives CASSWGGRAEAFF.

The chain combines TRBV10-3 with TRBJ1-1; 12 bases are a match to TRBD1. The germline V gene encodes CDR1 ENHRY and CDR2 SYGVKD. This CDR3 has 16 residues. Trimming cost V 4 bases and J 1 base; bases outside gene matches: 4. The CDR3 reads CAISAGTGGANTEAFF. Here the CDR3 DNA reads TGTGCCATCAGTGCTGGGACAGGGGGCGCGAACACTGAAGCTTTCTTT.

Concerning this clonotype itself: A much more abundant neighbour one base away suggests this may be a read error. Here the CDR3 omits its conserved ending phenylalanine or tryptophan, so a read error is the likely source. The rearrangement uses TRBV20-1 and TRBJ1-1, with no clear D. Germline values: CDR1 DFQATT, CDR2 SNEGSKA (reference sequence). The CDR3 has 15 amino acids. V lost 2 bases and J 3 bases, leaving 16 bases between the germline ends. CDR3 DNA: TGCAGTGCTAGACCCAATGCCCAGGCGCACACTGAAGCTTTCGTT. Its translation is CSARPNAQAHTEAFV.

This clonotype was observed a handful of times. V is TRBV6-5 and J is TRBJ2-1; D is ambiguous. V gave up 4 bases and J gave up 0 bases, with 10 bases separating them. There are 15 residues in the CDR3. Germline V gene lookup returns CDR1 MNHEY and CDR2 SVGAGI. The chain's CDR3 is CASSSSGSSYNEQFF. CDR3 nucleotides: TGTGCCAGCAGTTCCTCAGGTAGCTCCTACAATGAGCAGTTCTTC.

This chain joins TRBV14 and TRBJ2-7, with D possibly being TRBD2 (6 bases). V lost 4 bases, J lost 5 bases, and 12 bases lay in between. The CDR3 sequence is 13 residues long. Germline values: CDR1 SGHDN, CDR2 FVKESK. The CDR3 DNA follows: TGTGCCAGCAGCCCCCGGGGGAGCCACGAGCAGTACTTC. Protein sequence: CASSPRGSHEQYF.

This clonotype was found a few times. The rearrangement links TRBV7-9 to TRBJ1-4; D is undetermined. The germline CDR1 and CDR2 sequences are SEHNR and FQNEAQ (reference sequence). Trimming removed 1 base from V and 8 bases from J, with 14 bases in between. CDR3 length equals 15 residues. Here the CDR3 reads CASSLEGGVREKLFF. CDR3 nucleotides: TGTGCCAGCAGCTTAGAGGGCGGGGTCCGCGAAAAACTGTTTTTT. The full variable domain, completed using reference TRBV7-9 and TRBJ1-4, is DTGVSQNPRHKITKRGQNVTFRCDPISEHNRLYWYRQTLGQGPEFLTYFQNEAQLEKSRLLSDRFSAERPKGSFSTLEIQRTEQGDSAMYLCASSLEGGVREKLFFGSGTQLSVL.

This clonotype was detected only a few times. The chain couples TRBV12-3 or TRBV12-4 to TRBJ2-7; D is undetermined. The CDR3 contains 12 residues. V lost 6 bases and J lost 4, with 10 bases in between. The chain's CDR3 is CASSWYLYEQYF. The CDR3 DNA is TGTGCCAGCAGCTGGTACTTGTACGAGCAGTACTTC.

The chain employs TRBV28 and TRBJ1-6, with 7 bases fitting TRBD1. The V gene end was trimmed by 6 bases and the J gene end by 10 bases; junction bases not matched to a gene: 18. Germline CDR1 MDHEN, CDR2 SYDVKM. The CDR3 runs 17 residues. In nucleotides, the CDR3 is TGTGCCAGCAGACCTAAACCAGCGACAGGGTTGAGCTCACCCCTCCACTTT. Protein sequence: CASRPKPATGLSSPLHF.

This clonotype was observed at least ten times. This chain connects TRBV19 to TRBJ2-7; 7 bases fit TRBD1. Germline CDR1 LNHDA, CDR2 SQIVND (reference sequence). CDR3 length equals 14 residues. After removal of 4 bases from V and 7 bases from J, the junction contained 10 bases not matched to a gene. This CDR3 reads CASSRGDRDGEQYF. The CDR3 DNA is TGTGCCAGTAGTAGAGGTGACAGGGACGGGGAGCAGTACTTC.

CDR3 bases: TGTGCCAGCACCGGGGGGCACAGGGCAGGGACCTACGAGCAGTACTTC. Protein sequence: CASTGGHRAGTYEQYF. This chain uses TRBV28 with TRBJ2-7, with D possibly being TRBD2 (7 bases). This CDR3 has 16 amino acids. Per germline, CDR1 MDHEN and CDR2 SYDVKM. V dropped 7 bases and J dropped 2 bases, with 21 bases sitting between them.

This clonotype has a handful of counts. This chain connects TRBV14 to TRBJ2-3; TRBD2 agrees at 13 bases. CDR3 length: 16 residues. Germline trimming cut 9 bases from V and 2 bases from J; bases unmatched to any gene: 8. The germline gives CDR1 SGHDN, CDR2 FVKESK. The CDR3 DNA is TGTGCCAGAGAGACTAGCGGGAGGCCCTACACAGATACGCAGTATTTT. Residues: CARETSGRPYTDTQYF. Drawing the rest from reference TRBV14 and TRBJ2-3, the complete variable domain is EAGVTQFPSHSVIEKGQTVTLRCDPISGHDNLYWYRRVMGKEIKFLLHFVKESKQDESGMPNNRFLAERTGGTYSTLKVQPAELEDSGVYFCARETSGRPYTDTQYFGPGTRLTVL.

The chain combines TRBV7-3 with TRBJ2-2; 10 bases are a match to TRBD1. Germline V CDR1 and CDR2: SGHTA, FQGTGA. The CDR3 has 16 amino acids. The V segment lost 5 bases and the J segment 4 bases; nucleotides outside the gene matches: 7. The CDR3, as DNA: TGTGCCAGCAGCCCGACAGGGGGCCCAATCACCGGGGAGCTGTTTTTT. Encoded protein: CASSPTGGPITGELFF. The full variable domain, its missing parts supplied by reference TRBV7-3 and TRBJ2-2, is GAGVSQTPSNKVTEKGKYVELRCDPISGHTALYWYRQSLGQGPEFLIYFQGTGAADDSGLPNDRFFAVRPEGSVSTLKIQRTERGDSAVYLCASSPTGGPITGELFFGEGSRLTVL.

This chain links TRBV28 with TRBJ1-5; no reliable D call. The CDR3 covers 16 residues. Germline V gene sequence: CDR1 MDHEN, CDR2 SYDVKM. With 10 bases removed from V and 3 bases from J, the gap between germline ends came to 22 bases. As DNA, the CDR3 is TGTGCCACCCTCGAGTTGAGAAATGAACTCAATCAGCCCCAGCATTTT. It translates to CATLELRNELNQPQHF.

The gene calls are TRBV25-1 and TRBJ1-6, with 7 bases matching TRBD1. The CDR3 has 15 amino acids. Per germline, CDR1 MGHDK and CDR2 SYGVNS. The junction had 8 bases not matched to a gene; V was cut back by 5 bases and J by 7 bases. CDR3 nucleotides: TGTGCCAGCAGTCAGACCGGGACAGCCAATTCACCCCTCCACTTT. Its protein is CASSQTGTANSPLHF.

This clonotype was picked up many times. The chain carries TRBV9 and TRBJ2-3, with 8 bases lining up with TRBD2. This CDR3 spans 15 amino acids. V dropped 2 bases and J dropped 5; count of bases not matched to a gene: 7. Germline V lookup: CDR1 SGDLS, CDR2 YYNGEE. CDR3 amino acids: CASSVISGRIDTQYF. The DNA for the CDR3 is TGTGCCAGCAGCGTCATCAGCGGGAGAATAGATACGCAGTATTTT. Together with reference TRBV9 and TRBJ2-3, the CDR3 gives the full variable domain: DSGVTQTPKHLITATGQRVTLRCSPRSGDLSVYWYQQSLDQGLQFLIQYYNGEERAKGNILERFSAQQFPDLHSELNLSSLELGDSALYFCASSVISGRIDTQYFGPGTRLTVL.

J is TRBJ1-2 and V is TRBV15, with 7 bases identical to TRBD1. This CDR3 has 17 residues. Germline V lookup: CDR1 LNHNV, CDR2 YYDKDF (reference sequence). Losses at the gene ends were 0 bases for V and 0 bases for J; bases not matched to a gene: 7. The CDR3 is CATSRDLRDRTNYGYTF. Here the CDR3 DNA reads TGTGCCACCAGCAGAGACTTAAGGGACAGAACTAACTATGGCTACACCTTC.

The CDR3 reads CASSEGPQDGYGYTF. The CDR3 bases are TGTGCCAGCAGCGAGGGACCCCAGGATGGCTATGGCTACACCTTC. The chain recombines TRBV9 with TRBJ1-2, with D possibly matching TRBD1 (5 bases). The CDR3 has 15 residues. Germline CDR1 and CDR2: SGDLS and YYNGEE. V was trimmed by 3 bases and J by 4 bases, leaving 16 bases between them.

This clonotype occurred many times. At one end, the junction sequence differs from germline, possibly due to a read error. The chain links TRBV20-1 to TRBJ2-5; D perhaps matches TRBD1 (5 bases). The length of the CDR3 is 13 residues. Germline CDR1 is DFQATT and CDR2 is SNEGSKA (reference sequence). CDR3: CSARGQGSETQYF. CDR3 DNA sequence: TGCAGTGCCAGAGGTCAGGGTTCAGAGACCCAGTACTTC.

This clonotype was observed a handful of times. This chain uses TRBV5-1 with TRBJ1-1; maybe TRBD1 (5 bases). Germline V CDR1 and CDR2: SGHRS, YFSETQ. Between the trimmed V and J ends, which lost 1 base and 1 base, there was a span of 14 bases. The CDR3 is made up of 16 amino acids. The CDR3 here is CASSLRYRDENTEAFF. The DNA for the CDR3 is TGCGCCAGCAGCTTGCGTTATAGGGACGAGAACACTGAAGCTTTCTTT.

The V gene is TRBV20-1, the J gene TRBJ2-1, with TRBD2 matching over 13 bases. The CDR3 is made up of 17 amino acids. Germline V lookup: CDR1 DFQATT, CDR2 SNEGSKA (reference sequence). The V and J ends lost 6 bases and 2 bases, in that order; junction bases with no gene match: 10. CDR3 sequence (DNA): TGCAGTGCAGTGACTAGCGGGGGGACCCGAACCTACAATGAGCAGTTCTTC. This codes for CSAVTSGGTRTYNEQFF.

The J gene is TRBJ2-7, the V gene TRBV3-1; D not certain. V lost 0 bases and J lost 0, with 9 bases in between. Germline V CDR1 and CDR2: LGHDT, YNNKEL (reference sequence). The CDR3 totals 15 residues. CDR3 sequence (DNA): TGTGCCAGCAGCCAAGATCCCGGCAGCTCCTACGAGCAGTACTTC. Residues: CASSQDPGSSYEQYF.

The V gene is TRBV15, the J gene TRBJ1-3; TRBD1 is a possible D gene (5 bases). CDR3 length: 16 amino acids. Trimming shortened V by 3 bases and J by 4 bases, and 16 bases separated the two germline ends. Germline V gene sequence: CDR1 LNHNV, CDR2 YYDKDF (reference sequence). The CDR3 is CATSSAGTLGGNTIYF. CDR3 bases: TGTGCCACCAGCAGCGCCGGGACCTTGGGAGGAAACACCATATATTTT.

J is TRBJ1-1 and V is TRBV4-3; 10 nucleotides line up with TRBD1. Trimming cost V 4 bases and J 6 bases; bases outside gene matches: 5. The V gene's germline CDR1 is LGHNA and CDR2 YSLEER. CDR3 length equals 14 residues. This chain's CDR3 is CASSPGTGDSEAFF. CDR3 nucleotide sequence: TGCGCCAGCAGCCCCGGGACAGGGGATTCTGAAGCTTTCTTT.